Presented here are 6 T cell receptor beta chains from one specimen sequenced in a study of blood T cell repertoires in COVID-19. Libraries were prepared by immunoSEQ multiplex PCR; TCRdb keeps only in-frame clonotypes and omits some of them. In the table there are over 130,000 clones, 80% to 90% of which are singletons. The specimen was peripheral blood. These receptors all stem from a man in his 70s with acute or convalescent COVID-19.

The rearrangement uses TRBV7-2 and TRBJ1-3; D is ambiguous. V lost 1 base, J lost 4 bases, and 8 bases lay in between. Germline V gene sequence: CDR1 SGHTA, CDR2 FQGNSA. The CDR3 sequence is 14 residues long. This chain's CDR3 is CASSLVGRGNTIYF. The CDR3, as DNA: TGTGCCAGCAGCTTAGTTGGCAGGGGAAACACCATATATTTT.

The table lists this clone with a few counts. The V and J genes are TRBV27 and TRBJ2-1; D is perhaps TRBD2 (7 bases). The germline V gene has CDR1 MNHEY and CDR2 SMNVEV (reference sequence). Trimming pared 6 bases from V and 7 bases from J, leaving 19 bases between. The CDR3 loop spans 15 amino acids. CDR3 sequence: CASSPFRGASNEQFF. The CDR3 region has the DNA TGTGCCAGCAGCCCCTTTCGGGGGGCTAGTAATGAGCAGTTCTTC.

The chain combines TRBV18 with TRBJ2-1; 8 nucleotides line up with TRBD1. Germline trimming cut 3 bases from V and 8 bases from J; bases unmatched to any gene: 9. The germline CDR1 and CDR2 sequences are KGHSH and LQKENI. The CDR3 covers 15 residues. As DNA, the CDR3 is TGTGCCAGCTCACCGGACAGGGTAAGGCGCGATGAGCAGTTCTTC. Encoded protein: CASSPDRVRRDEQFF.

The chain is built from TRBV6-5 and TRBJ2-3, with D tentatively TRBD2 (5 bases). CDR3 size: 15 residues. Looked up from germline, CDR1 is MNHEY and CDR2 is SVGAGI. V lost 1 base, J lost 6 bases, and 14 bases lay in between. Here the CDR3 reads CASSYLAGVADTQYF. The CDR3 DNA follows: TGTGCCAGCAGTTACTTGGCCGGGGTGGCGGATACGCAGTATTTT.

This clone was counted between two and nine times. The rearrangement links TRBV7-2 to TRBJ2-1; 7 positions agree with TRBD1. Per the germline V gene, CDR1 is SGHTA and CDR2 is FQGNSA. The CDR3 has 14 residues. Trimming removed 7 bases from V and 5 bases from J; junction bases left unmatched: 8. CDR3 loop: CASNMRGQNNEQFF. CDR3 sequence (DNA): TGTGCCAGCAACATGAGGGGGCAGAACAATGAGCAGTTCTTC. The variable domain in full, completed from reference TRBV7-2 and TRBJ2-1, reads GAGVSQSPSNKVTEKGKDVELRCDPISGHTALYWYRQSLGQGLEFLIYFQGNSAPDKSGLPSDRFSAERTGGSVSTLTIQRTQQEDSAVYLCASNMRGQNNEQFFGPGTRLTVL.

This clone was counted a few times. V and J are TRBV25-1 and TRBJ2-1; 9 bases fit TRBD2. Germline values: CDR1 MGHDK, CDR2 SYGVNS. V was pared by 3 bases and J by 0 bases, with 0 bases of the junction left unmatched. The CDR3 has 15 amino acids. Here the CDR3 DNA reads TGTGCCAGCAGTGATAGCGGGGGCTCCTACAATGAGCAGTTCTTC. Its protein is CASSDSGGSYNEQFF.